These T cell receptor beta chains were read from a single sample in a study of regulatory T cells in long-lasting Graves disease. From the multiplex PCR reads, TCRdb called clonotypes with MiXCR, one entry per CDR3 protein. The table shows about 320,000 distinct CDR3 sequences, with 15% to 20% occurring only once. The sample consisted of peripheral blood mononuclear cells (PBMCs), taken at new diagnosis, from a patient treated with antithyroid drugs. The receptors shown here come from a female donor with Graves disease. Both conserved end residues are part of each CDR3. A D gene is named only where the DNA matches it firmly. Rows may omit the clone size; those that give it use once, few, many or a size class.

CDR3,DNA,V,J,size,D
CASSRGTSGRGEQFF,TGTGCCAGCAGTAGAGGGACTAGCGGGAGAGGTGAGCAGTTCTTC,TRBV12-3/TRBV12-4,TRBJ2-1,once,TRBD2
CASSLPDGYEQYF,TGTGCCAGCAGTCTTCCCGACGGGTACGAGCAGTACTTC,TRBV5-4,TRBJ2-7,many,-
CASSRTTGQGYGYTF,TGTGCCAGCAGCAGGACAACGGGACAGGGGTATGGCTACACCTTC,TRBV2,TRBJ1-2,many,TRBD1
CASSENGLAGATDTQYF,TGTGCCAGCAGTGAGAATGGTCTAGCGGGGGCGACAGATACGCAGTATTTT,TRBV25-1,TRBJ2-3,-,TRBD2
CASSRGGLGLNTEAFF,TGTGCCAGCAGCCGGGGTGGTCTTGGCCTGAACACTGAAGCTTTCTTT,TRBV3-1,TRBJ1-1,few,-
CASTPSAGVSYEQYF,TGTGCCAGCACCCCCTCGGCGGGAGTCTCCTACGAGCAGTACTTC,TRBV6-1,TRBJ2-7,-,TRBD2
CASRRLAGSGETQYF,TGTGCCAGCAGAAGACTAGCGGGAAGTGGGGAGACCCAGTACTTC,TRBV11-2,TRBJ2-5,many,TRBD2
CASSLEGGGNQPQHF,TGTGCCAGCAGCTTAGAGGGGGGTGGCAATCAGCCCCAGCATTTT,TRBV12-3/TRBV12-4,TRBJ1-5,few,-
CASSQDRGSGYTF,TGCGCCAGCAGCCAAGATAGGGGGAGTGGCTACACCTTC,TRBV4-1,TRBJ1-2,many,-
CASSHTPGLASTYEQYF,TGTGCCAGCAGCCATACCCCCGGGCTAGCCAGTACCTACGAGCAGTACTTC,TRBV3-1,TRBJ2-7,-,-
CSARYPGGGQGDTEAFF,TGCAGTGCTCGCTATCCCGGAGGGGGCCAGGGGGACACTGAAGCTTTCTTT,TRBV20-1,TRBJ1-1,many,TRBD1
CSAGRLAGLQFF,TGCAGTGCTGGGAGACTAGCGGGCTTGCAGTTCTTC,TRBV20-1,TRBJ2-1,-,TRBD2
CSAVRIQAIATNEKLYF,TGCAGTGCTGTAAGGATTCAGGCTATAGCAACTAATGAAAAACTGTATTTT,TRBV20-1,TRBJ1-4,-,-
CASSLGWGADQPQHF,TGTGCCAGCAGTTTAGGTTGGGGGGCAGATCAGCCCCAGCATTTT,TRBV12-3/TRBV12-4,TRBJ1-5,many,-
CASSVERSGKGADTQYF,TGTGCCAGCAGCGTAGAAAGAAGCGGGAAAGGGGCAGATACGCAGTATTTT,TRBV9,TRBJ2-3,many,TRBD2
CASSSSQGGREQFF,TGTGCCAGCAGCAGCTCCCAAGGGGGGCGTGAGCAGTTCTTC,TRBV11-2,TRBJ2-1,many,-
CASSLDGRPYNEQFF,TGTGCCAGCAGTTTGGACGGGAGGCCGTACAATGAGCAGTTCTTC,TRBV28,TRBJ2-1,many,TRBD2
CSVESSGLAGDQYEQYF,TGCAGCGTTGAATCGTCTGGGCTAGCGGGAGATCAGTACGAGCAGTACTTC,TRBV29-1,TRBJ2-7,many,TRBD2
CASSPSGARSTEAFF,TGTGCCAGCAGCCCTAGTGGGGCGCGGAGCACTGAAGCTTTCTTT,TRBV12-3/TRBV12-4,TRBJ1-1,few,-
CASTDRVYGYTF,TGTGCCAGCACGGACAGGGTCTATGGCTACACCTTC,TRBV2,TRBJ1-2,many,TRBD1
CAWRQAGAGGDTQYF,TGTGCCTGGAGACAAGCGGGAGCGGGGGGGGATACGCAGTATTTT,TRBV30,TRBJ2-3,few,TRBD2
CASSDSGQSTGELFF,TGTGCCAGCAGTGACTCGGGACAGTCGACCGGGGAGCTGTTTTTT,TRBV6-4,TRBJ2-2,-,TRBD1
CAISDGLAGGTDTQYF,TGTGCCATCAGCGATGGACTAGCGGGGGGCACAGATACGCAGTATTTT,TRBV10-3,TRBJ2-3,many,TRBD2
CASSRARGNQPQHF,TGTGCCAGCAGCCGAGCACGAGGGAATCAGCCCCAGCATTTT,TRBV6-1,TRBJ1-5,-,-
CASSTQGKVGTQYF,TGTGCCAGTAGTACCCAGGGGAAGGTCGGCACGCAGTATTTT,TRBV19,TRBJ2-3,many,-
CAISEREGPNEQFF,TGTGCCATCAGTGAGCGGGAGGGCCCCAATGAGCAGTTCTTC,TRBV10-3,TRBJ2-1,many,TRBD2
CASSGRGPGELFF,TGTGCCAGCAGCGGGCGGGGGCCCGGGGAGCTGTTTTTT,TRBV9,TRBJ2-2,-,-
CASSFGNNEQFF,TGTGCCAGCAGCTTTGGGAACAATGAGCAGTTCTTC,TRBV28,TRBJ2-1,many,-
CASSSSLAGLETQYF,TGTGCCAGCAGTTCTTCACTAGCGGGCTTGGAGACCCAGTACTTC,TRBV12-3/TRBV12-4,TRBJ2-5,-,TRBD2
CSADRDYYEQYF,TGCAGTGCAGACCGGGACTACTACGAGCAGTACTTC,TRBV20-1,TRBJ2-7,few,TRBD2
CSAGGGAPTSTKQFF,TGCAGCGCTGGGGGGGGGGCGCCGACTAGTACCAAGCAGTTCTTC,TRBV29-1,TRBJ2-1,many,-
CASSLNRLETQYF,TGTGCCAGCAGCCTTAATAGGTTAGAGACCCAGTACTTC,TRBV11-2,TRBJ2-5,many,-
CASRQQGSSGNTIYF,TGTGCCAGCAGGCAACAGGGGAGCTCTGGAAACACCATATATTTT,TRBV2,TRBJ1-3,many,TRBD1
CATSDARDRGPNEQFF,TGTGCCACCAGTGATGCCCGGGACAGGGGGCCCAATGAGCAGTTCTTC,TRBV24-1,TRBJ2-1,many,TRBD1
CASRPLALVYSEQYF,TGTGCCAGCAGACCCCTAGCGTTGGTCTACTCCGAGCAGTACTTC,TRBV6-1,TRBJ2-7,many,-
CAISEPIEYGYTF,TGTGCCATCAGTGAGCCCATAGAGTACGGCTACACCTTC,TRBV10-3,TRBJ1-2,many,-
CASSRLTGGAGMNIQYF,TGTGCCAGCAGTCGACTGACAGGGGGCGCTGGGATGAACATTCAGTACTTC,TRBV2,TRBJ2-4,many,TRBD1
CASSPTGGEKLFF,TGTGCCAGCAGCCCGACAGGGGGTGAAAAACTGTTTTTT,TRBV9,TRBJ1-4,few,TRBD1
CSARDGGQASNEQFF,TGCAGTGCTAGAGATGGGGGGCAGGCTTCTAATGAGCAGTTCTTC,TRBV20-1,TRBJ2-1,few,-
CASSAGNIQYF,TGTGCCAGCAGCGCCGGAAACATTCAGTACTTC,TRBV9,TRBJ2-4,-,-
CASSSSGTGGEKLFF,TGTGCCAGCAGCTCATCCGGGACAGGGGGTGAAAAACTGTTTTTT,TRBV13,TRBJ1-4,many,TRBD1
CASSISTRRAGETQYF,TGTGCCAGTAGTATTAGTACACGGAGGGCCGGGGAGACCCAGTACTTC,TRBV19,TRBJ2-5,-,-
CATSRDSGSEAFF,TGTGCCACCAGCAGAGATTCAGGGAGTGAAGCTTTCTTT,TRBV15,TRBJ1-1,-,-
CASSLGTTGGEETQYF,TGTGCCAGCAGCTTAGGGACGACAGGGGGCGAAGAGACCCAGTACTTC,TRBV11-3,TRBJ2-5,many,TRBD1
CATSDVTSAATDTQYF,TGTGCCACCAGTGATGTCACTAGCGCAGCCACAGATACGCAGTATTTT,TRBV24-1,TRBJ2-3,-,TRBD2
CVSSGRTEAANEQFF,TGTGTCAGCAGCGGACGGACAGAGGCAGCAAATGAGCAGTTCTTC,TRBV11-2,TRBJ2-1,-,-
CASSLLEDRVFGEQYF,TGTGCCAGCTCATTACTTGAAGACAGGGTTTTTGGCGAGCAGTACTTC,TRBV18,TRBJ2-7,-,TRBD1